This TCR beta chain came from a study of metastatic and nonmetastatic thyroid tumors. In the study overall: From malignant and benign thyroid patients, repertoires in blood and in tumor or nodule tissue were compared.

As originally analysed: Variation in CDR3 across clinicopathological groups served as the basis for constructing a distant-metastasis classifier in papillary thyroid cancer. Via MiXCR, TCRdb re-called the PCR reads. TCRdb, not the original authors, processed these V and J calls. The table has about 21,000 clones, 31% seen once; the top ten hold over 12%. Study findings and constraints: Relative to benign nodules, malignant thyroid tumors were reportedly characterized by significantly elevated TCR beta diversity in blood and tumor.

Germline-derived CDR1 and CDR2 are KGHSH and LQKENI. Between the trimmed V and J ends, which lost 0 bases and 4 bases, there was a span of 7 bases. The CDR3 totals 13 residues. Every patient was untreated before thyroid surgery. In regard to this clone: Its cognate antigen is unknown.

The chain joins TRBV18 to TRBJ2-7; D possibly uses TRBD1 or TRBD2 (5 bases each). This sequence originates from a female donor with papillary thyroid cancer or a benign thyroid nodule (not recorded which). Some clones in this sample may be carry-over from other donors' samples. Sequencing input: blood. CDR3 coding DNA: TGTGCCAGCTCACCACCGGGGGAGTACGAGCAGTACTTC. Amino acid sequence: CASSPPGEYEQYF.